These 29 T cell receptor beta chains share one sample of origin, sequenced in a study of brain T cells in children with intractable seizures. The protocol was immunoSEQ multiplex PCR, while the TCRdb copy is restricted to in-frame clones and leaves out a portion. The data show roughly 69,000 clones, 95% to 96% seen once. The sequencing here drew on peripheral blood, taken at surgery. These receptors were collected from a boy under two years old with focal cortical dysplasia and intractable seizures.

This chain uses TRBV2 with TRBJ1-4; weak D call: TRBD1 (5 bases). CDR3 length equals 13 residues. V was shortened by 5 bases and J by 5 bases, with 9 bases between the two germline ends. CDR1 SNHLY and CDR2 FYNNEI come from the germline V gene. The CDR3 DNA reads TGTGCCAGCAGTCAAAACAGGAATGAAAAACTGTTTTTT. This codes for CASSQNRNEKLFF.

The chain is built from TRBV9 and TRBJ2-7; the D gene is possibly TRBD2 (6 bases). Trimming removed 0 bases at V and 4 bases at J, with 14 bases between. CDR1 is SGDLS, CDR2 YYNGEE, per germline. This CDR3 spans 15 amino acids. CDR3 region: CASSVVPGAQYEQYF. The DNA for the CDR3 is TGTGCCAGCAGCGTAGTTCCGGGAGCCCAGTACGAGCAGTACTTC. The full variable domain, rest sourced from reference TRBV9 and TRBJ2-7, is DSGVTQTPKHLITATGQRVTLRCSPRSGDLSVYWYQQSLDQGLQFLIQYYNGEERAKGNILERFSAQQFPDLHSELNLSSLELGDSALYFCASSVVPGAQYEQYFGPGTRLTVT.

The chain uses TRBV7-6 and TRBJ2-3; 9 nucleotides line up with TRBD1. The CDR3 loop spans 15 amino acids. J gave up 3 bases and V 5 bases, and 6 bases lay outside the gene matches. In germline, CDR1 is SGHVS, CDR2 FNYEAQ. In nucleotides, the CDR3 is TGTGCCAGCAGCCGCTATGACAGGGGGACAGATACGCAGTATTTT. As protein: CASSRYDRGTDTQYF.

This sequence joins TRBV7-3 and TRBJ2-2, with D perhaps matching TRBD2 (6 bases). Trimming removed 2 bases from V and 4 bases from J, with 14 bases in between. The CDR3 covers 16 residues. The germline V gene encodes CDR1 SGHTA and CDR2 FQGTGA. The CDR3: CASSLGVGAGTGELFF. Written as DNA, the CDR3 is TGTGCCAGCAGCTTAGGGGTGGGAGCGGGCACCGGGGAGCTGTTTTTT.

The chain is built from TRBV7-8 and TRBJ2-1; TRBD2 matches 14 bases. V gave up 5 bases and J gave up 9 bases; unmatched junction bases: 9. Germline-derived CDR1 and CDR2 are SGHVS and FQNEAQ. The CDR3 consists of 16 residues. CDR3 in amino acids: CASSDRTSGGYGEQFF. In DNA, the CDR3 is TGTGCCAGCAGCGACCGGACTAGCGGGGGGTACGGTGAGCAGTTCTTC. The full variable domain, completed using reference TRBV7-8 and TRBJ2-1, is GAGVSQSPRYKVAKRGQDVALRCDPISGHVSLFWYQQALGQGPEFLTYFQNEAQLDKSGLPSDRFFAERPEGSVSTLKIQRTQQEDSAVYLCASSDRTSGGYGEQFFGPGTRLTVL.

This rearrangement joins TRBV3-1 (or the pseudogene TRBV3-2) to TRBJ2-2; D is unresolved. The CDR3 covers 13 residues. Per the germline V gene, CDR1 is LGHDT and CDR2 is YNNKEL (reference sequence). Trimming stripped 4 bases from V and 6 bases from J, with 9 bases between. DNA for the CDR3: TGTGCCAGCAGCCTAAGGACGGCCGGGGAGCTGTTTTTT. It encodes CASSLRTAGELFF.

The chain recombines TRBV11-2 with TRBJ2-3, with 10 nucleotides matching TRBD2. CDR1 is SGHAT, CDR2 FQNNGV, per germline. The CDR3 length is 16 residues. V lost 3 bases, J lost 1 base, and 4 bases stayed unmatched. Written as DNA, the CDR3 is TGTGCCAGCAGCTTCGGACTAGCGGTGCGCACAGATACGCAGTATTTT. Translated, it gives CASSFGLAVRTDTQYF. Full variable domain (missing parts from reference TRBV11-2 and TRBJ2-3): EAGVAQSPRYKIIEKRQSVAFWCNPISGHATLYWYQQILGQGPKLLIQFQNNGVVDDSQLPKDRFSAERLKGVDSTLKIQPAKLEDSAVYLCASSFGLAVRTDTQYFGPGTRLTVL.

The chain joins TRBV24-1 to TRBJ2-3; TRBD1 is a possible D gene (6 bases). Germline V CDR1 and CDR2: KGHDR, SFDVKD. Trimming shortened V by 0 bases and J by 6 bases, and 12 bases separated the two germline ends. The CDR3 extends over 15 amino acids. The CDR3 nucleotides read TGTGCCACCAGTGATTTGAAACAGGGCGGCGATACGCAGTATTTT. Encoded protein: CATSDLKQGGDTQYF.

The chain carries TRBV6-2 or TRBV6-3 and TRBJ2-2; no definite D call. CDR1 and CDR2 from the germline V gene are MNHEY and SVGEGT. The CDR3 loop spans 15 amino acids. V dropped 2 bases and J dropped 3 bases, with 10 bases sitting between them. The CDR3: CASSYTRRYTGELFF. CDR3 in DNA: TGTGCCAGCAGTTACACGCGGCGGTACACCGGGGAGCTGTTTTTT.

The chain couples TRBV28 to TRBJ2-3; 12 bases align to TRBD2. The CDR3 totals 16 residues. Losses at the gene ends were 6 bases for V and 7 bases for J; bases not matched to a gene: 11. Germline V gene lookup returns CDR1 MDHEN and CDR2 SYDVKM. The CDR3, as DNA: TGTGCCAGCAGCAACCCAGGACTAGCGGGACCCCATACGCAGTATTTT. This gives the protein CASSNPGLAGPHTQYF.

The genes are TRBV19 and TRBJ1-1, with D unclear. V was clipped by 3 bases and J by 4 bases, with 15 bases between them. The CDR3 loop spans 15 amino acids. Germline loops: CDR1 LNHDA, CDR2 SQIVND (reference sequence). The CDR3: CASSIAPGEGTEAFF. CDR3 bases: TGTGCCAGTAGTATTGCCCCCGGAGAGGGCACTGAAGCTTTCTTT. Supplemented by reference TRBV19 and TRBJ1-1, the full variable domain reads DGGITQSPKYLFRKEGQNVTLSCEQNLNHDAMYWYRQDPGQGLRLIYYSQIVNDFQKGDIAEGYSVSREKKESFPLTVTSAQKNPTAFYLCASSIAPGEGTEAFFGQGTRLTVV.

The CDR3 DNA reads as TGTGCCAGCAGGCCAGCGGGAGGGACTAGCACAGATACGCAGTATTTT. It is translated as CASRPAGGTSTDTQYF. V is TRBV5-4 and J is TRBJ2-3; 10 nucleotides match TRBD2. CDR1 and CDR2 (germline): SGHNT, YYREEE (reference sequence). The CDR3 contains 16 residues. Trimming cost V 5 bases and J 0 bases; bases outside gene matches: 6.

V and J are TRBV3-1 (or the pseudogene TRBV3-2) and TRBJ2-5; 7 positions match TRBD2. Germline CDR1 and CDR2: LGHDT and YNNKEL (reference sequence). The CDR3 extends over 15 amino acids. Unmatched junction bases numbered 6, after V lost 1 base and J lost 4 bases. The CDR3 DNA reads TGTGCCAGCAGCCAAGGTCAGCGGGGACTAGAGACCCAGTACTTC. Protein sequence: CASSQGQRGLETQYF.

The CDR3 nucleotides are TGCGCCAGCAGCTGGGAGGGACTAGCGGGACGTGAGCAGTTCTTC. Amino acid sequence: CASSWEGLAGREQFF. The chain combines TRBV5-1 with TRBJ2-1; 13 positions match TRBD2. The ends lost 3 bases at V and 9 bases at J; junction bases unmatched: 6. The germline V gene has CDR1 SGHRS and CDR2 YFSETQ. The CDR3 covers 15 residues.

J is TRBJ2-5 and V is TRBV5-1, with D perhaps matching TRBD1 (5 bases). The germline V gene has CDR1 SGHRS and CDR2 YFSETQ. The CDR3 is 13 residues long. Trimming stripped 4 bases from V and 5 bases from J, with 12 bases between. CDR3 loop: CASSPDIRETQYF. CDR3 coding DNA: TGCGCCAGCAGCCCGGACATAAGGGAGACCCAGTACTTC.

The sample holds a few counts of this clone. The chain uses TRBV19 and TRBJ1-5; 7 positions match TRBD1. The CDR3 length is 14 residues. V gave up 5 bases and J gave up 6 bases; unmatched junction bases: 7. Germline lookup yields CDR1 LNHDA and CDR2 SQIVND (reference sequence). CDR3 sequence (DNA): TGTGCCAGTAGTGCCTACAGGGGAGGTCAGCCCCAGCATTTT. As protein: CASSAYRGGQPQHF.

This sequence joins TRBV6-1 and TRBJ1-3; D uncertain. In germline, CDR1 is MNHNS, CDR2 SASEGT. V was pared by 1 base and J by 2 bases, with 6 bases between. This CDR3 is built from 14 residues. The CDR3 DNA follows: TGTGCCAGCAGTGAAGAGAGGCCTGGAAACACCATATATTTT. Translated, it gives CASSEERPGNTIYF.

V usage is TRBV3-1 (or the pseudogene TRBV3-2) and J usage is TRBJ2-7; 11 bases agree with TRBD1. V shed 4 bases, J shed 2 bases, and the junction held 4 bases outside the gene matches. The CDR3 is 15 amino acids. Germline V lookup: CDR1 LGHDT, CDR2 YNNKEL (reference sequence). In nucleotides, the CDR3 is TGTGCCAGCAGCCCGTCGGACAGGGGGCCCTACGAGCAGTACTTC. Amino acid sequence: CASSPSDRGPYEQYF.

The rearrangement joins TRBV6-2 or TRBV6-3 to TRBJ2-1; 11 bases fit TRBD2. Per the germline V gene, CDR1 is MNHEY and CDR2 is SVGEGT. The CDR3 runs 15 residues. Trimming removed 6 bases from V and 5 bases from J; junction bases left unmatched: 6. In DNA, the CDR3 is TGTGCCAGCAGCCGACTAGCGGGACGTAACAATGAGCAGTTCTTC. Translated, it gives CASSRLAGRNNEQFF.

This clone was detected only once. The chain couples TRBV6-6 to TRBJ1-3; the D is unclear. From germline, CDR1 is MNHNY and CDR2 SVGAGI (reference sequence). CDR3 size: 14 residues. The V and J ends lost 3 bases and 2 bases respectively, with 8 bases between them. In DNA form, the CDR3 reads TGTGCCAGCAGTTATTTTCAGCCTGGAAACACCATATATTTT. Protein sequence: CASSYFQPGNTIYF.

This clone appeared a single time. The chain joins TRBV28 to TRBJ2-3; D ambiguous. The CDR3 covers 11 residues. V was cut by 3 bases and J by 6 bases, with 4 bases left in between. CDR1 and CDR2 (germline): MDHEN, SYDVKM. DNA of the CDR3: TGTGCCAGCAGTTTTTCCGATACGCAGTATTTT. Encoded protein: CASSFSDTQYF.

In this sample, this clone turned up once. This chain connects TRBV7-6 to TRBJ2-1; 8 bases agree with TRBD1. CDR3 length: 16 amino acids. Germline V gives CDR1 SGHVS, CDR2 FNYEAQ. Trimming cost V 2 bases and J 4 bases; bases outside gene matches: 7. The CDR3 spells CASSLTGQGAYNEQFF. In nucleotides, the CDR3 is TGTGCCAGCAGCTTAACCGGCCAGGGGGCTTACAATGAGCAGTTCTTC.

V and J are TRBV10-3 and TRBJ2-4; 11 bases align to TRBD1. Germline loops: CDR1 ENHRY, CDR2 SYGVKD. This CDR3 has 16 residues. V shed 3 bases and J 4 bases; nucleotides not matched to a gene: 5. The CDR3 sequence: CAISEGTGGTKNIQYF. In DNA form, the CDR3 reads TGTGCCATCAGTGAAGGGACAGGGGGGACTAAAAACATTCAGTACTTC.

The count of this clone is one. J is TRBJ1-2 and V is TRBV6-5; maybe TRBD1 (5 bases). Trimming shortened V by 2 bases and J by 8 bases, and 18 bases separated the two germline ends. CDR1 is MNHEY and CDR2 is SVGAGI in the germline V gene. The CDR3 length is 15 residues. The CDR3 spells CASSYDGGGYRGYTF. For the CDR3, the DNA is TGTGCCAGCAGTTACGATGGCGGGGGGTATCGAGGCTACACCTTC.

This clone was seen once. The CDR3 loop is CASSQESSRDSYYGYTF. The CDR3 coding sequence is TGCGCCAGCAGCCAAGAGAGTAGTCGCGACTCTTACTATGGCTACACCTTC. This chain connects TRBV4-1 to TRBJ1-2; D remains unclear. Trimming took off 0 bases at V and 3 bases at J, with 17 bases between the two ends. The CDR3 is made up of 17 amino acids. CDR1 is MGHRA, CDR2 YSYEKL, per germline.

The chain joins TRBV29-1 to TRBJ1-5; weak D call: TRBD1 (5 bases). Trimming took off 7 bases at V and 4 bases at J, with 14 bases between the two ends. The CDR3 contains 13 residues. In germline, CDR1 is SQVTM, CDR2 ANQGSEA. In DNA form, the CDR3 reads TGCAGCGCCCGAGACGGGGGGAATCAGCCCCAGCATTTT. Protein product: CSARDGGNQPQHF.

The chain is built from TRBV10-3 and TRBJ1-3; D gene unclear. V was cut by 10 bases and J by 0 bases, with 7 bases left in between. The germline V gene has CDR1 ENHRY and CDR2 SYGVKD. CDR3 size: 12 residues. CDR3 coding DNA: TGTGCCACCCCCAACTCTGGAAACACCATATATTTT. It encodes CATPNSGNTIYF.

The chain carries TRBV7-6 and TRBJ2-2; 9 bases fit TRBD1. From germline, CDR1 is SGHVS and CDR2 FNYEAQ. V shed 1 base, J shed 0 bases, and the junction held 0 bases outside the gene matches. This CDR3 comprises 16 residues. The CDR3 sequence is CASSLGTGANTGELFF. DNA for the CDR3: TGTGCCAGCAGCTTAGGGACAGGGGCGAACACCGGGGAGCTGTTTTTT.

The rearrangement links TRBV29-1 to TRBJ2-3, with a tentative D call TRBD2 (6 bases). There are 13 residues in the CDR3. The germline gives CDR1 SQVTM, CDR2 ANQGSEA. Trimming took 3 bases from V and 2 from J, leaving 9 bases between them. This CDR3 reads CSVEGLHTDTQYF. The DNA for the CDR3 is TGCAGCGTTGAGGGACTCCACACAGATACGCAGTATTTT.